These T cell receptor beta chains were read from a single sample in a study of memory CD4+ T cells and cytomegalovirus serostatus. Profiling relied on immunoSEQ multiplex PCR, and the TCRdb table lists in-frame clones only, not all of them. This table has tens of thousands of clones, roughly 77% appearing once. The material sequenced was memory CD4+ T cells from blood. These receptors came from an adult in good health and CMV-seropositive. CDR3s leave out the opening cysteine and the closing phenylalanine or tryptophan.

TRBJ2-5 TRBV7-9 ASSPSLAGGGTQY
TRBJ2-1 TRBV5-6 ASSLNNEQF
TRBJ1-1 TRBV11-2 ASSTQGNTEAF
TRBJ2-2 TRBV18 ASSPRQYTGELF
TRBJ2-2 TRBV4-1 ASSVPGLGSAGELF
TRBJ2-2 TRBV5-6 ASSPILAGPNTGELF
TRBJ2-3 TRBV19 ASRLAGGTDTQY
TRBJ2-3 TRBV11-3 ASSLDQGGRATTQY
TRBJ1-5 TRBV30 AWSVGQPQH
TRBJ1-2 TRBV5-6 ASSPAGGGYGYT
TRBJ1-2 TRBV6-5 ASSLSRGGGGYT
TRBJ2-3 TRBV5-1 ASSQGLSTSTDTQY
TRBJ1-2 TRBV5-1 ASSRDGGGYT
TRBJ2-1 TRBV5-1 ASSTNNKNNEQF
TRBJ2-3 TRBV6-5 ASSLSWAATQY
TRBJ2-6 TRBV6-1 ASSGRTALSSGANVLT
TRBJ1-2 TRBV7-2 ASSLARTDYYGYT
TRBJ2-7 TRBV29-1 SVEEGSSYEQY
TRBJ2-3 TRBV7-9 ASHHSSTDTQY
TRBJ1-2 TRBV19 ASSMYRERGYT
TRBJ1-1 TRBV5-1 ASRYAPEGEAF
TRBJ2-1 TRBV5-6 ASSRTVQALSSYNEQF
TRBJ2-5 TRBV5-1 ASTLGGGWEETQY
TRBJ2-5 TRBV5-1 ASSMTGFQETQY
TRBJ2-5 TRBV28 ARRTCGTPDAQETQY
TRBJ1-1 TRBV19 ASSYRGHTEAF
TRBJ2-1 TRBV4-1 ASSHPTSGIPLF
TRBJ1-1 TRBV7-9 ASSFGQDTEAF
TRBJ1-1 TRBV18 ASSGRDTAFEAF
TRBJ1-2 TRBV10-3 ATPGLGYT
TRBJ2-7 TRBV5-1 ASSPGDVHSYEQY
TRBJ2-2 TRBV10-3 AIGDKATGELF
TRBJ2-2 TRBV11-2 ASSLSVGELF
TRBJ2-3 TRBV30 AATGTSGRTDTQY
TRBJ1-1 TRBV19 ASSPDRGQAEAF
TRBJ2-1 TRBV7-3 ASSLWGRDNEQF
TRBJ2-3 TRBV4-3 ASSQIFRALTDTQY
TRBJ1-1 TRBV30 AWCPTGGNTEAF
TRBJ1-1 TRBV19 ASSMGDAGRTEAF
TRBJ2-5 TRBV4-3 ASSQDRPSLKETQY
TRBJ1-5 TRBV7-9 ASSTDREGRNQPQH
TRBJ2-5 TRBV11-3 ASSPQY
TRBJ2-1 TRBV15 ATSRMGLAGESEQF
TRBJ2-3 TRBV2 ASSVGSGTDTQY
TRBJ2-1 TRBV28 ASSSTSELNEQF
TRBJ2-7 TRBV5-1 ASSGFYEQY
TRBJ1-1 TRBV6-5 ASSYTGGTEAF
TRBJ2-6 TRBV5-6 ASSLVGQELWGANVLT
TRBJ2-2 TRBV27 ASSSSGRSRTGELF
TRBJ2-2 TRBV4-1 ASSLRTVRDGELF